These 30 T cell receptor beta chains originate from one sample sequenced in a study of blood T cell repertoires in COVID-19 (dated by TCRdb to the early 2020s). The library was prepared using the immunoSEQ multiplex PCR assay. The immuneACCESS repertoire file appears here via TCRdb, limited to in-frame rearrangements. These files lack a portion of the clones; in checked studies, under half of the deficit traces to unresolved V genes, and the cause of the others is not known. The sample table shows roughly 15,000 clones, and 75% to 90% are seen once. The top ten clones comprise roughly 37% of the sample. The sequenced sample consisted of peripheral blood. Every receptor here comes from a man in his 70s in a cohort sampled during active COVID-19.

This chain connects TRBV7-2 to TRBJ1-4; D may be TRBD1 (5 bases). This CDR3 is 16 amino acids long. Per germline, CDR1 SGHTA and CDR2 FQGNSA. The V gene lost 5 bases and the J gene lost 7 bases, with 20 bases spanning the gap. As DNA, the CDR3 is TGTGCCAGCAGCCCTATTTCGACAGCTATGGGTGAAAAACTGTTTTTT. Its protein is CASSPISTAMGEKLFF.

The V and J genes are TRBV5-1 and TRBJ2-4; TRBD1 aligns across 7 bases. Germline V gives CDR1 SGHRS, CDR2 YFSETQ. There are 17 residues in the CDR3. J was trimmed by 0 bases and V by 0 bases; bases with no gene match: 6. The CDR3 reads CASSLDLGQLAKNIQYF. DNA for the CDR3: TGCGCCAGCAGCTTGGACCTGGGACAGCTAGCCAAAAACATTCAGTACTTC.

The J gene is TRBJ2-1, the V gene TRBV7-6; 12 nucleotides line up with TRBD2. CDR1 is SGHVS, CDR2 FNYEAQ, per germline. V lost 5 bases, J lost 4 bases, and 6 bases stayed unmatched. The CDR3 sequence is 16 residues long. In DNA form, the CDR3 reads TGTGCCAGCAGCCTTGCGGGACTAGCGGGTTACAATGAGCAGTTCTTC. It yields the protein CASSLAGLAGYNEQFF.

This chain connects TRBV5-4 to TRBJ2-2; TRBD2 matches at 14 bases. With V trimmed by 5 bases and J by 1 base, 4 bases remained unmatched. The CDR3 spans 17 residues. The germline V gene encodes CDR1 SGHNT and CDR2 YYREEE (reference sequence). CDR3 coding DNA: TGTGCCAGCAGGTTTGGACTAGCGGGAGGGAACACCGGGGAGCTGTTTTTT. The encoded protein is CASRFGLAGGNTGELFF.

V and J are TRBV7-9 and TRBJ1-2; 8 nucleotides match TRBD1. V shed 6 bases, J shed 5 bases, and the junction held 14 bases outside the gene matches. This CDR3 is built from 16 residues. Germline V gene lookup returns CDR1 SEHNR and CDR2 FQNEAQ (reference sequence). The chain's CDR3 is CASRTGTGDFGYGYTF. CDR3 bases: TGTGCCAGCAGAACCGGGACAGGCGACTTTGGATATGGCTACACCTTC.

V gene TRBV15 combines with J gene TRBJ1-4; D is uncertain. The length of the CDR3 is 14 residues. V lost 1 base and J lost 0, with 3 bases in between. CDR1 and CDR2 (germline): LNHNV, YYDKDF (reference sequence). Written as DNA, the CDR3 is TGTGCCACCAGCAGAGGAGCAACTAATGAAAAACTGTTTTTT. It translates to CATSRGATNEKLFF.

This clone appeared once. The genes are TRBV2 and TRBJ1-1; 9 nucleotides match TRBD1. J lost 6 bases, V lost 4 bases, and 3 bases had no gene match. This CDR3 region has 13 residues. Looked up from germline, CDR1 is SNHLY and CDR2 is FYNNEI. Written as DNA, the CDR3 is TGTGCCAGCAGTGGGGACAGGGTTTCTGAAGCTTTCTTT. Amino acid sequence: CASSGDRVSEAFF. Variable domain in full (rest from reference TRBV2 and TRBJ1-1): EPEVTQTPSHQVTQMGQEVILRCVPISNHLYFYWYRQILGQKVEFLVSFYNNEISEKSEIFDDQFSVERPDGSNFTLKIRSTKLEDSAMYFCASSGDRVSEAFFGQGTRLTVV.

V usage is TRBV6-5 and J usage is TRBJ2-7; 11 nucleotides match TRBD1. Looked up from germline, CDR1 is MNHEY and CDR2 is SVGAGI. The CDR3 length is 15 residues. Trimming cost V 2 bases and J 3 bases; bases outside gene matches: 3. The DNA of the CDR3 is TGTGCCAGCAGTTACGGACAGGGGGCGCTCTACGAGCAGTACTTC. Translating gives CASSYGQGALYEQYF.

The chain is built from TRBV6-2 or TRBV6-3 and TRBJ2-7; TRBD1 matches at 10 bases. CDR3 length: 15 amino acids. The V segment lost 0 bases and the J segment 4 bases; nucleotides outside the gene matches: 3. Germline CDR1 and CDR2: MNHEY and SVGEGT. The CDR3 DNA follows: TGTGCCAGCAGTTACTCGGGACAGGGGTCGTACGAGCAGTACTTC. Protein product: CASSYSGQGSYEQYF.

The V call is TRBV6-5, the J call TRBJ1-2; D uncertain. CDR3 length: 13 residues. The germline V gene has CDR1 MNHEY and CDR2 SVGAGI. The V end lost 0 bases, the J end lost 5 bases, and 7 bases lay between the germline ends. The CDR3 spells CASSYSPSYGYTF. CDR3 in DNA: TGTGCCAGCAGTTACTCGCCCAGTTATGGCTACACCTTC.

The genes are TRBV5-5 and TRBJ1-1, with D unresolved. Trimming removed 2 bases from V and 5 bases from J, with 10 bases in between. The CDR3 sequence is 13 residues long. Per germline, CDR1 SGHKS and CDR2 YYEKEE (reference sequence). The CDR3 DNA follows: TGTGCCAGCAGCTTCGGCCTCGGGACTGAAGCTTTCTTT. Encoded protein: CASSFGLGTEAFF.

The chain uses TRBV19 and TRBJ2-1; 7 positions agree with TRBD2. The germline CDR1 and CDR2 sequences are LNHDA and SQIVND (reference sequence). The CDR3 loop spans 16 amino acids. V was clipped by 7 bases and J by 0 bases; unmatched bases: 9. The CDR3 nucleotides read TGTGCCAGTAAGGTTGGGGAGGGATTCTCCTACAATGAGCAGTTCTTC. Translating it yields CASKVGEGFSYNEQFF.

The V call is TRBV30, the J call TRBJ2-5, with a weak D call TRBD1 (7 bases). The CDR3 totals 14 residues. V was cut by 0 bases and J by 5 bases, with 13 bases left in between. Germline V lookup: CDR1 GTSNPN, CDR2 SVGIG (reference sequence). The CDR3 sequence is CAWSVKGAGETQYF. Written as DNA, the CDR3 is TGTGCCTGGAGTGTAAAGGGGGCGGGGGAGACCCAGTACTTC.

The rearrangement joins TRBV6-1 to TRBJ1-5; D might be TRBD1 (5 bases). Per the germline V gene, CDR1 is MNHNS and CDR2 is SASEGT. V shed 3 bases and J shed 2 bases, with 11 bases lying between them. This CDR3 spans 15 amino acids. The CDR3 spells CASSEMGQGNQPQHF. As DNA, the CDR3 is TGTGCCAGCAGTGAGATGGGGCAGGGCAATCAGCCCCAGCATTTT.

This chain connects TRBV9 to TRBJ2-5, with 8 bases matching TRBD2. Germline V CDR1 and CDR2: SGDLS, YYNGEE. The ends lost 5 bases at V and 5 bases at J; junction bases unmatched: 11. There are 15 residues in the CDR3. The CDR3 DNA is TGTGCCAGCAGATATTCGGGAGGGCCTTTGGAGACCCAGTACTTC. Residues: CASRYSGGPLETQYF.

The V gene is TRBV30, the J gene TRBJ2-1, with TRBD1 identical over 8 bases. The ends lost 8 bases at V and 8 bases at J; junction bases unmatched: 11. The length of the CDR3 is 13 residues. Looked up from germline, CDR1 is GTSNPN and CDR2 is SVGIG (reference sequence). The CDR3, as DNA: TGTGCCACGGGGCCAGGGGGCGTGGATGAGCAGTTCTTC. Protein: CATGPGGVDEQFF.

V usage is TRBV18 and J usage is TRBJ2-6; D ambiguous. The CDR3 covers 15 residues. Germline V gene sequence: CDR1 KGHSH, CDR2 LQKENI. V was shortened by 0 bases and J by 3 bases, with 6 bases between the two germline ends. The CDR3 here is CASSPPQNGANVLTF. In DNA, the CDR3 is TGTGCCAGCTCACCACCCCAGAATGGGGCCAACGTCCTGACTTTC.

V and J are TRBV27 and TRBJ2-1, with D tentatively TRBD1 (6 bases). V lost 4 bases and J lost 8, with 12 bases in between. Germline V CDR1 and CDR2: MNHEY, SMNVEV (reference sequence). This CDR3 region has 13 residues. CDR3 sequence reads: CASSWNRVDEQFF. The CDR3 nucleotides read TGTGCCAGCAGTTGGAACAGGGTGGATGAGCAGTTCTTC.

The chain joins TRBV7-6 to TRBJ1-1, with D maybe TRBD1 (5 bases). The germline V gene encodes CDR1 SGHVS and CDR2 FNYEAQ. Trimming cost V 4 bases and J 4 bases, with 19 bases left between them. This CDR3 has 16 amino acids. The CDR3 loop is CASSSTASTGITEAFF. DNA of the CDR3: TGTGCCAGCAGCTCCACGGCTTCTACAGGAATCACTGAAGCTTTCTTT.

V usage is TRBV13 and J usage is TRBJ2-2; 9 bases are shared with TRBD2. V lost 4 bases to trimming and J lost 9 bases; unmatched junction nucleotides: 9. Germline CDR1 and CDR2: PRHDT and FYEKMQ (reference sequence). The CDR3 runs to 15 residues. The CDR3 here is CASSSGLAQNRELFF. The CDR3 nucleotides are TGTGCCAGCAGCTCGGGACTAGCCCAGAATAGGGAGCTGTTTTTT.

V gene TRBV5-8 combines with J gene TRBJ2-5; the match to TRBD1 covers 10 bases. The CDR3 is made up of 15 amino acids. Germline loops: CDR1 SGHTS, CDR2 YDEGEE. Trimming removed 0 bases from V and 4 bases from J; junction bases left unmatched: 3. CDR3 residues: CASSLGQGAGETQYF. The DNA of the CDR3 is TGTGCCAGCAGCTTGGGACAGGGGGCTGGAGAGACCCAGTACTTC.

This clone is a singleton in its sample. This chain joins TRBV7-6 and TRBJ2-3; 9 bases are shared with TRBD2. V was clipped by 4 bases and J by 6 bases; unmatched bases: 11. The V gene's germline CDR1 is SGHVS and CDR2 FNYEAQ. CDR3 length equals 16 residues. CDR3: CASSSQAAGGPDTQYF. The DNA for the CDR3 is TGTGCCAGCAGCTCCCAGGCGGCGGGAGGGCCGGATACGCAGTATTTT.

V usage is TRBV19 and J usage is TRBJ2-7, with TRBD1 identical over 8 bases. V was pared by 5 bases and J by 5 bases, with 8 bases of the junction left unmatched. Germline V CDR1 and CDR2: LNHDA, SQIVND (reference sequence). This CDR3 has 14 residues. The CDR3 DNA follows: TGTGCCAGTAGTGACCGGGACAGGTTCAACGAGCAGTACTTC. This sequence encodes CASSDRDRFNEQYF.

CDR3 DNA: TGTGCCTGGAGTTCGACTTCCCAAGAGACCCAGTACTTC. It encodes CAWSSTSQETQYF. The chain links TRBV30 to TRBJ2-5; D unclear. There are 13 residues in the CDR3. Trimming pared 2 bases from V and 1 base from J, leaving 8 bases between. Germline V gene data show CDR1 as GTSNPN and CDR2 as SVGIG (reference sequence).

V and J are TRBV3-1 (or the pseudogene TRBV3-2) and TRBJ2-7, with D perhaps TRBD2 (6 bases). V dropped 2 bases and J dropped 4 bases, with 12 bases sitting between them. This CDR3 is built from 14 residues. Germline loops: CDR1 LGHDT, CDR2 YNNKEL (reference sequence). The CDR3 nucleotides are TGTGCCAGCAGCCAATGGGACTCGATATACGAGCAGTACTTC. It is translated as CASSQWDSIYEQYF.

The V call is TRBV3-1 (or the pseudogene TRBV3-2), the J call TRBJ2-7; 14 bases fit TRBD2. The germline V gene encodes CDR1 LGHDT and CDR2 YNNKEL (reference sequence). The CDR3 covers 14 residues. Trimming removed 3 bases from V and 6 bases from J; junction bases left unmatched: 1. The CDR3 DNA sequence: TGTGCCAGCAGCCAGGGGACTAGCGGGAGCGAGCAGTACTTC. Translating it yields CASSQGTSGSEQYF.

This clone showed up just a few times. The V and J genes are TRBV24-1 and TRBJ2-7; 7 bases agree with TRBD2. Germline V gene data show CDR1 as KGHDR and CDR2 as SFDVKD. The CDR3 consists of 12 residues. V shed 7 bases and J 3 bases; nucleotides not matched to a gene: 2. CDR3 nucleotide sequence: TGTGCCACCAGCACTAGCGACTACGAGCAGTACTTC. The encoded protein is CATSTSDYEQYF.

V and J are TRBV21-1 and TRBJ2-1; the D call TRBD1 from the table was never checked on the DNA. TRBV21-1 is a listed pseudogene. The CDR3 loop spans 16 amino acids. The CDR3 DNA reads as TGTGCCAGCAGCAACCCGGGACACATCTCCTACAATGAGCAGTTCTTC. Translating it yields CASSNPGHISYNEQFF.

The chain is built from TRBV5-6 and TRBJ2-3; TRBD2 matches at 14 bases. Germline lookup yields CDR1 SGHDT and CDR2 YYEEEE. Unmatched junction bases numbered 7, after V lost 4 bases and J lost 0 bases. This CDR3 is 18 amino acids long. The CDR3 nucleotides are TGTGCCAGCAGCAACCTGGGACTAGCGGGAGTCAGCACAGATACGCAGTATTTT. Translation gives CASSNLGLAGVSTDTQYF.

The J gene is TRBJ2-7, the V gene TRBV28, with D possibly matching TRBD1 (6 bases). The V gene's germline CDR1 is MDHEN and CDR2 SYDVKM. V lost 8 bases and J 2 bases, leaving 10 bases between the germline ends. CDR3 length: 12 residues. The CDR3 reads CASAQGTYEQYF. Written as DNA, the CDR3 is TGTGCCAGCGCCCAGGGGACCTACGAGCAGTACTTC.